The clone carrying this T cell receptor beta chain came up a few times. CDR3 length: 13 residues. V was clipped by 4 bases and J by 6 bases; unmatched bases: 2. CDR1 and CDR2 (germline): LNHDA, SQIVND (reference sequence). This sample is drawn from a study of shared T cell receptors in the human thymus. TCRdb keeps only in-frame clones here, not all; method: immunoSEQ multiplex PCR. The table records 600,000 or so clones, 80% to 90% of them present only once. These same records also appear under a second study, on human thymus T cells. That source notes: Immunologically healthy infants in Finland undergoing congenital heart defect surgery were the donors. Overlap was high between thymic repertoires from unrelated individuals, as reported in related research.

The chain joins TRBV19 to TRBJ2-1; 8 nucleotides line up with TRBD2. This receptor was taken from a boy younger than two with a congenital heart defect. Sequenced sample: thymocytes. CDR3 sequence: CASSTSGSNEQFF. CDR3 DNA: TGTGCCAGTAGTACCAGCGGGAGCAATGAGCAGTTCTTC.